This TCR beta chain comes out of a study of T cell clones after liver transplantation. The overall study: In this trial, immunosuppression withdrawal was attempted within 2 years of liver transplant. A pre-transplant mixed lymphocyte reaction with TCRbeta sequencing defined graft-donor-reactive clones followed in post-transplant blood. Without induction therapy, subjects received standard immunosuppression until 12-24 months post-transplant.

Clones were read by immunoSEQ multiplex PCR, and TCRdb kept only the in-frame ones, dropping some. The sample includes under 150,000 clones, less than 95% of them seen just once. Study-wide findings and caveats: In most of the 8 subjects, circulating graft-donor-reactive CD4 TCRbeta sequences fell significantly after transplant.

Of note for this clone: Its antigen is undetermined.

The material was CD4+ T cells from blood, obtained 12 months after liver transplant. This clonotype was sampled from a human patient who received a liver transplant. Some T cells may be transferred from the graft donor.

CDR3 DNA: TGTGCCAGCAGGTCTCTAGCGGGAGGGGAACACGAGCAGTACTTC. Protein: CASRSLAGGEHEQYF. J is TRBJ2-7 and V is TRBV6-6, with TRBD2 matching 12 bases. This CDR3 has 15 amino acids. Germline CDR1 MNHNY, CDR2 SVGAGI (reference sequence). V trimming: 6 bases; J trimming: 5 bases; junction bases outside the gene matches: 8.